Listed here is a single TCR beta chain. Its antigen remains unidentified. The data were taken from a study of shared clonotypes between healthy human individuals. The study's findings and limits: For naive CD4 cells, roughly 4.8% of clonotypes were shared across several donors.

V trimming: 6 bases; J trimming: 4 bases; junction bases outside the gene matches: 11. Germline CDR1 is LNHDA and CDR2 is SQIVND (reference sequence). The CDR3 is made up of 16 amino acids. Only in-frame clones appear in the TCRdb table, and some are missing; sequencing was by immunoSEQ multiplex PCR. The sample lists over 850,000 clones; 75% to 80% were seen once. V and J are TRBV19 and TRBJ2-7, with TRBD1 matching 11 bases. The sample was memory CD4+ T cells from PBMCs. Subset meaning: CD45RA-negative fraction. The TCR comes from a man between 18 and 35 years old in good health. Some clones in this sample may be carry-over from other donors' samples. The CDR3 nucleotides read TGTGCCAGTAGCCCCCAGGGGACAGGGGGGATTTACGAGCAGTACTTC. It codes for CASSPQGTGGIYEQYF.